This TCR beta chain was recorded in a study of control samples from healthy donors and cancer patients. The CDR3 is 15 amino acids. J was trimmed by 0 bases and V by 2 bases; bases with no gene match: 5. The germline CDR1 and CDR2 sequences are SGDLS and YYNGEE. The protocol was immunoSEQ multiplex PCR, while the TCRdb copy is restricted to in-frame clones and leaves out a portion. The sample lists hundreds of thousands of clones, about four fifths occurring once. As to this clone: Within the sample, other DNA sequences also encode this same CDR3.

The genes are TRBV9 and TRBJ2-7; 7 bases line up with TRBD2. Material: PBMCs. The clonotype comes from a woman aged 55-70 years with lung cancer. CDR3 in DNA: TGTGCCAGCAGCGTTTCTAGCGGTAGCTCCTACGAGCAGTACTTC. This gives the protein CASSVSSGSSYEQYF. The whole variable domain, remainder taken from reference TRBV9 and TRBJ2-7, is DSGVTQTPKHLITATGQRVTLRCSPRSGDLSVYWYQQSLDQGLQFLIQYYNGEERAKGNILERFSAQQFPDLHSELNLSSLELGDSALYFCASSVSSGSSYEQYFGPGTRLTVT.